This entry describes one T cell receptor (beta chain). The antigen remains unidentified. The source of the sample is a study of somatic mutations in cytotoxic T cells in rheumatoid arthritis. Method: immunoSEQ multiplex PCR; TCRdb's copy keeps in-frame clones and lacks some. This sample has some 30,000 clones; more than 75% occur once, and the top ten carry roughly 9.6%. Findings of the study overall: In about an eighth of the roughly 60 patients, the largest CD8+ clone exceeded 20% of CD8+ cells.

Per germline, CDR1 MNHEY and CDR2 SMNVEV (reference sequence). This CDR3 contains 14 residues. Trimming removed 6 bases from V and 7 bases from J, with 16 bases in between. The sequence came from an adult with rheumatoid arthritis. J is TRBJ1-5 and V is TRBV27; possible D gene TRBD1, 5 bases. Sequencing was done on a sample of CD8+ T cells sorted from blood. CDR3 sequence reads: CASSAGLTGQPQHF. CDR3 sequence (DNA): TGTGCCAGCAGCGCAGGGTTGACTGGCCAGCCCCAGCATTTT.